This TCR beta chain emerged from a study of Graves' ophthalmopathy and Graves' hyperthyroidism. The authors amplified TCR beta CDR3 regions, and they did so from RNA transcripts for repertoire sequencing. Second-round multiplex PCR came after a first-round RT-PCR that employed HTBI primers. Each CDR3 protein is one row after TCRdb ran MiXCR on the multiplex PCR reads. The sample yields about 600,000 distinct CDR3 sequences, less than 40% seen once. Ten or more counts support this clonotype. The CDR3 consists of 13 residues. The germline gives CDR1 DFQATT, CDR2 SNEGSKA (reference sequence). Trimming took 1 base from V and 9 from J, leaving 13 bases between them.

The sequencing input was peripheral blood or thyroid tissue (not recorded which). The sequence came from an adult man with Graves' hyperthyroidism. The rearrangement links TRBV20-1 to TRBJ1-5; D remains unclear. The CDR3, as DNA: TGCAGTGCTAGAGCTTTGTCCGATTCGCCCCAGCATTTT. Translated: CSARALSDSPQHF.